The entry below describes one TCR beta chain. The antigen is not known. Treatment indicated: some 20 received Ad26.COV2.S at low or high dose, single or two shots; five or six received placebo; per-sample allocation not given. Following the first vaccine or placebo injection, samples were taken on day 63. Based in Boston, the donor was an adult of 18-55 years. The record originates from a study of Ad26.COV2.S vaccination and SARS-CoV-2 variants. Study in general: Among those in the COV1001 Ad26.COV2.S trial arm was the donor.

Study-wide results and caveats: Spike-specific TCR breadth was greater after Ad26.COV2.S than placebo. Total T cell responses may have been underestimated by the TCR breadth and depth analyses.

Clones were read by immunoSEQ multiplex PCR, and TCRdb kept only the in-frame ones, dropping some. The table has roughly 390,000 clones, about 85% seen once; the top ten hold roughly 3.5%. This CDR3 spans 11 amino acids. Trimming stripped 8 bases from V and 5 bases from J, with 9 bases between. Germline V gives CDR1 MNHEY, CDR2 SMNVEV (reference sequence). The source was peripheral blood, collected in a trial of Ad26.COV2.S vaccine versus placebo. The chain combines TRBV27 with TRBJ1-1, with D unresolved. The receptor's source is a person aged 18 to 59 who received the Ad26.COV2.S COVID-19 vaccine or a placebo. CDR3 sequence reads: CASHSWTEAFF. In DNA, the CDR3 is TGTGCCAGCCACAGTTGGACTGAAGCTTTCTTT.